This record concerns one T cell receptor beta chain sequence. Its antigen is currently unknown. The data were obtained in a study of vaccination and CD4 T cells after COVID-19. The treatment is: roughly nine-day PBMC culture with coronavirus spike peptide pools or control peptides (ViraFEST assay). Gathered ahead of the COVID-19 pandemic (2011-2018) were the CD4+ T cells of the unexposed donor. Cultured CD4+ T cell DNA underwent sequencing with the Oncomine TCR Beta short-read assay. One entry per CDR3 protein results from TCRdb running MiXCR on the PCR reads. There are fewer than 8,500 distinct CDR3 sequences in the sample; around two fifths occur only once, and around 19% lies in the top ten. This CDR3 is built from 16 residues. Trimming pared 5 bases from V and 0 bases from J, leaving 16 bases between.

This clonotype was sampled from a human donor in good health. The V and J genes are TRBV12-3 or TRBV12-4 and TRBJ1-1, with D unclear. Sequenced sample: CD4+ T cells from blood, cultured in vitro. The CDR3 protein is CASSNGRAGVNTEAFF. For the CDR3, the DNA is TGTGCCAGCAGTAACGGGAGGGCGGGTGTGAACACTGAAGCTTTCTTT.